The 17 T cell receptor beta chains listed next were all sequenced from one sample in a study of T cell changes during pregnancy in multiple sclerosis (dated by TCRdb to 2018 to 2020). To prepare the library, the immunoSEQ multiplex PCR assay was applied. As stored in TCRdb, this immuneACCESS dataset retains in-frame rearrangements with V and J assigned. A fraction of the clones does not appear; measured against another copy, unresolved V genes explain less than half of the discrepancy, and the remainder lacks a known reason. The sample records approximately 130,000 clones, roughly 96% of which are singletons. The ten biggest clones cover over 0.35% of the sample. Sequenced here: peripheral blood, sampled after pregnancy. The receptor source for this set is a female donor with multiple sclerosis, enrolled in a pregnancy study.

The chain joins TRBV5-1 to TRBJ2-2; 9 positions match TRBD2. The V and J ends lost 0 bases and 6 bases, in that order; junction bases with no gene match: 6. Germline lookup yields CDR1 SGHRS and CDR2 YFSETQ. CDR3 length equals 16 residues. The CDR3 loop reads CASSLDPAGGSGELFF. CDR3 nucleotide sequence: TGCGCCAGCAGCTTGGATCCAGCGGGAGGCTCCGGGGAGCTGTTTTTT.

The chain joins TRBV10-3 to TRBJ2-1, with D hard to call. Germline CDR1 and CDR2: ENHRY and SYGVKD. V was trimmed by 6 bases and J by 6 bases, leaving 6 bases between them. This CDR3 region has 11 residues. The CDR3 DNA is TGTGCCATCAGCCAAATCAATGAGCAGTTCTTC. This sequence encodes CAISQINEQFF.

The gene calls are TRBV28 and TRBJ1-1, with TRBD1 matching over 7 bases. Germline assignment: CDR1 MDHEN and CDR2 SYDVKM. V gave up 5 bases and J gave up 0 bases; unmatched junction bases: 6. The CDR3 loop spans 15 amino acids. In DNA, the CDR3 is TGTGCCAGCAGTGTAACAGGGGTTATGAACACTGAAGCTTTCTTT. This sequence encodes CASSVTGVMNTEAFF.

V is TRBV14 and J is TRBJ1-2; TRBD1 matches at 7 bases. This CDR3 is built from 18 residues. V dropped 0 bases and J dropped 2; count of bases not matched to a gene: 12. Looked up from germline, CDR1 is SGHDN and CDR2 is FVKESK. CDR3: CASSQDPSVSTGNYGYTF. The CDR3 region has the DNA TGTGCCAGCAGCCAAGATCCATCCGTATCGACAGGGAACTATGGCTACACCTTC.

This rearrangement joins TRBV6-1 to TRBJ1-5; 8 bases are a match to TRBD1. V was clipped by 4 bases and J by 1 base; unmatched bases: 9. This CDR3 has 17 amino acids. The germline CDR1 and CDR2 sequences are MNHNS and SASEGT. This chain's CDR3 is CASSVAGGAESNQPQHF. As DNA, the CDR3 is TGTGCCAGCAGTGTGGCAGGGGGCGCCGAAAGCAATCAGCCCCAGCATTTT.

Here the CDR3 DNA reads TGCGCCAGCAGCCGGGACAGACTAGCGGGCTACGAGCAGTACTTC. Translation: CASSRDRLAGYEQYF. This sequence joins TRBV4-1 and TRBJ2-7, with TRBD2 matching over 10 bases. Germline values: CDR1 MGHRA, CDR2 YSYEKL. The CDR3 runs 15 residues. With V trimmed by 4 bases and J by 3 bases, 6 bases remained unmatched.

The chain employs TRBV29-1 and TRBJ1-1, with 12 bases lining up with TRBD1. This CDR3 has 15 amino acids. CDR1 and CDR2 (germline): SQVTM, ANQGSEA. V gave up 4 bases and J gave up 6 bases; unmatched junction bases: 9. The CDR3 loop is CSVAWRGQGASEAFF. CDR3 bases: TGCAGCGTTGCTTGGAGGGGACAGGGGGCTTCTGAAGCTTTCTTT.

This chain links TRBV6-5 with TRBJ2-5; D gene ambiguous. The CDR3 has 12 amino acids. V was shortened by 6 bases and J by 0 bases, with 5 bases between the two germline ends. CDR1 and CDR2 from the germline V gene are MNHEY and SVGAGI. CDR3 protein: CASSLDQETQYF. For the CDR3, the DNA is TGTGCCAGCAGCCTAGACCAAGAGACCCAGTACTTC.

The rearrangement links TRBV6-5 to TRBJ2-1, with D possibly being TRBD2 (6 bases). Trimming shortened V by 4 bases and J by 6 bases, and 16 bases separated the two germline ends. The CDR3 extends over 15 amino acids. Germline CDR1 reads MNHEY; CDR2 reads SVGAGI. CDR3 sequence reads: CASSFVGGRGNEQFF. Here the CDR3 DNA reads TGTGCCAGCAGTTTTGTAGGAGGGCGGGGCAATGAGCAGTTCTTC.

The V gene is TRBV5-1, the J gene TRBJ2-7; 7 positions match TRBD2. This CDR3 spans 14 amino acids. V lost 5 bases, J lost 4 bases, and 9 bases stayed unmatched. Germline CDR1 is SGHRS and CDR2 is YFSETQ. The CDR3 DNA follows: TGCGCCAGCAGGATGACGGGGGGAGAATACGAGCAGTACTTC. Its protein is CASRMTGGEYEQYF.

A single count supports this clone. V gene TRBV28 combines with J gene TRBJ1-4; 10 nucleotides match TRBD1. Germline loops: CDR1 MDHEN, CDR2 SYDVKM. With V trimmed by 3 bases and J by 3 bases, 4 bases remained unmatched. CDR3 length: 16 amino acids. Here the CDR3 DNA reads TGTGCCAGCAGTTTGGTGGGACAGGGGTCTAATGAAAAACTGTTTTTT. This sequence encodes CASSLVGQGSNEKLFF.

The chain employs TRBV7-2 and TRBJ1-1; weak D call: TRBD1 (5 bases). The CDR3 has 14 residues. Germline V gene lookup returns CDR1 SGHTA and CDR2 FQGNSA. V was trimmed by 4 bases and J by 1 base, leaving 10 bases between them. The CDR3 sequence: CASSSGPQNTEAFF. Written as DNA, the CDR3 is TGTGCCAGCAGCTCAGGGCCACAGAACACTGAAGCTTTCTTT.

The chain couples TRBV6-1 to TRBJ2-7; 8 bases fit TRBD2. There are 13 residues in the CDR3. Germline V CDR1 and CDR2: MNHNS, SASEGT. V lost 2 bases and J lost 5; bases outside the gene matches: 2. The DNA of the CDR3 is TGTGCCAGCAGTGAACCCGGGAGGGACGAGCAGTACTTC. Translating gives CASSEPGRDEQYF.

DNA for the CDR3: TGTGCCAGTACGGGTAGCGGTGAGCAGTTCTTC. It codes for CASTGSGEQFF. The chain links TRBV6-5 to TRBJ2-1; D might be TRBD2 (6 bases). Germline CDR1 is MNHEY and CDR2 is SVGAGI. Trimming shortened V by 9 bases and J by 9 bases, and 12 bases separated the two germline ends. The CDR3 length is 11 residues.

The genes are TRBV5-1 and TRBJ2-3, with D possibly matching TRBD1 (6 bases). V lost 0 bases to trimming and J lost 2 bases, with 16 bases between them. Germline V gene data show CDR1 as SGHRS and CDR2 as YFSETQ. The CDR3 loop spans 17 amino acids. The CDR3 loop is CASSLANQGRYTDTQYF. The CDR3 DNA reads TGCGCCAGCAGCTTGGCCAATCAGGGGAGATACACAGATACGCAGTATTTT.

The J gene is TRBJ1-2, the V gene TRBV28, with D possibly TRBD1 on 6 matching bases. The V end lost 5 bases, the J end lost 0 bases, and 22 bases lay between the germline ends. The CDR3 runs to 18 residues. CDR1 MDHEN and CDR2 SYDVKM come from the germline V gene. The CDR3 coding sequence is TGTGCCAGCAGTCTCTTACAGGGCCCAACTCGAGCTAACTATGGCTACACCTTC. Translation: CASSLLQGPTRANYGYTF.

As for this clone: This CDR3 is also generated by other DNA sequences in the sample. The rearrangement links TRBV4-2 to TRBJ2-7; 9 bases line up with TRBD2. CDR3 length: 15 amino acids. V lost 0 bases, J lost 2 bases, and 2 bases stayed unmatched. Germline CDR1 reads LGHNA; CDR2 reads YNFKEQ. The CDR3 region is CASSQDLAGTYEQYF. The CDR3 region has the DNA TGTGCCAGCAGCCAAGATCTAGCGGGAACCTACGAGCAGTACTTC.